The source of this T cell receptor beta chain is a study of CD8+ T cells in alopecia areata. This clone was detected once. Its specificity is unknown. Treatment reported: oral pan-JAK inhibitor, 5-10 mg twice daily. General study results and limits: Within the top 100, expanded CD8+ clones significantly decreased with tofacitinib, as did scalp clonality.

Following RNA extraction, reverse transcription yielded cDNA that acted as the sequencing template. The table came from immunoSEQ multiplex PCR; TCRdb's copy has only in-frame clones and leaves some out. The data contain some 190,000 clones, under 80% of them singletons. CDR3 length equals 14 residues. Germline CDR1 and CDR2: SNHLY and FYNNEI. V dropped 4 bases and J dropped 0 bases, with 9 bases sitting between them. The chain combines TRBV2 with TRBJ2-5; perhaps TRBD1 as D (6 bases). The source was CD4+ T cells sorted from blood, collected between weeks 49 and 50, from a patient treated with tofacitinib. The TCR comes from a human donor with alopecia areata. The CDR3 here is CASSGGTHQETQYF. CDR3 bases: TGTGCCAGCAGTGGGGGGACACACCAAGAGACCCAGTACTTC.